This T cell receptor beta chain was obtained from a study of regulatory T cells in long-lasting Graves disease. Study details: Over 5 years of antithyroid drugs with positive TSH receptor antibodies was taken to mean persistent Graves' disease.

This clonotype was counted ten times or more. As yet, its antigen is unknown. Combining iRepertoire HTBI primers with Arm-PCR of CDR3 regions, the authors built TCR beta libraries. TCRdb re-derived calls from the multiplex PCR reads in MiXCR, one entry per CDR3 protein. The repertoire holds around 460,000 distinct CDR3 sequences, with roughly a fifth as singletons. General study findings and limits: Exclusively peripheral blood, rather than thyroid tissue, was studied.

Time point given: persistent/refractory GD, antithyroid drugs over 5 years with positive TRAb. Scientists built the TCR library using RNA that was extracted from PBMCs. The receptor was isolated from a female donor with Graves disease. The specimen comprised peripheral blood mononuclear cells (PBMCs), sampled when the disease was refractory, from a patient treated with antithyroid drugs.

CDR3 bases: TGTGCCAGCAGCTTAACCGGACCCGCACGGTACTTC. It translates to CASSLTGPARYF. This chain connects TRBV7-6 to TRBJ2-5; D call uncertain. CDR1 is SGHVS and CDR2 is FNYEAQ in the germline V gene. Trimming took 2 bases from V and 13 from J, leaving 14 bases between them. The length of the CDR3 is 12 residues.